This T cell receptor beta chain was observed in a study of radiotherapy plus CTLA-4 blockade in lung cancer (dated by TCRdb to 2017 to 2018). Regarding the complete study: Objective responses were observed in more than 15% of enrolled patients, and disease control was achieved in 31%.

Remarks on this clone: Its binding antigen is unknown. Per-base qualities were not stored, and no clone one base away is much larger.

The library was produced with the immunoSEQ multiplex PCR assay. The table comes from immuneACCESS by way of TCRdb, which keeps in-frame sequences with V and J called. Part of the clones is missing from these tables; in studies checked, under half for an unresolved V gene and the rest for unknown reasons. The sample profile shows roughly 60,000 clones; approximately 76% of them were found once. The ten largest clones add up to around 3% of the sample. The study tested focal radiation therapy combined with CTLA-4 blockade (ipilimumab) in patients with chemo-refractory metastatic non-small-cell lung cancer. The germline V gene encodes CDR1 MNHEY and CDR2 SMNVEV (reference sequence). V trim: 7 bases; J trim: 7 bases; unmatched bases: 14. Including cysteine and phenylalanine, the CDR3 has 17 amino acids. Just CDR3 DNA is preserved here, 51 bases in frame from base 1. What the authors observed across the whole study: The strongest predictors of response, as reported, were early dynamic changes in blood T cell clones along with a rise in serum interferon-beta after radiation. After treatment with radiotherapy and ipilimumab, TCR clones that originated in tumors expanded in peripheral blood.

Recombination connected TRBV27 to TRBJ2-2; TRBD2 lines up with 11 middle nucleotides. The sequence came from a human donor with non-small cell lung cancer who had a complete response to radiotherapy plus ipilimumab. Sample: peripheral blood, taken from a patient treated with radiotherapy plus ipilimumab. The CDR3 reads CASKVAGGNRVVGELFF. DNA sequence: TGTGCCAGCAAAGTAGCGGGAGGGAATAGGGTGGTCGGGGAGCTGTTTTTT.